Presented here are 9 T cell receptor beta chains from one specimen sequenced in a study of T cell responses to AZD1222 COVID-19 vaccine. The repertoire was sequenced with immunoSEQ multiplex PCR; TCRdb's copy has only in-frame clones and lacks some. The sample records some 99,000 clones, over 75% being singletons. This specimen consisted of peripheral blood, obtained on day 0 of AZD1222 vaccination. The receptor source for this set is an adult in good health.

The CDR3 sequence: CASSHLTGTGITEAFF. The DNA of the CDR3 is TGTGCCAGCAGCCACCTAACCGGGACAGGGATCACTGAAGCTTTCTTT. This chain uses TRBV3-1 (or the pseudogene TRBV3-2) with TRBJ1-1, with 9 bases matching TRBD1. Germline assignment: CDR1 LGHDT and CDR2 YNNKEL (reference sequence). The CDR3 loop spans 16 amino acids. V lost 3 bases to trimming and J lost 4 bases; unmatched junction nucleotides: 9.

V and J are TRBV6-2 or TRBV6-3 and TRBJ1-1, with D possibly TRBD1 on 5 matching bases. The CDR3 spans 18 residues. Germline V CDR1 and CDR2: MNHEY, SVGEGT. V was shortened by 2 bases and J by 0 bases, with 19 bases between the two germline ends. CDR3 region: CASSYPTGGGTLNTEAFF. The CDR3 DNA reads as TGTGCCAGCAGTTACCCCACCGGGGGAGGGACCCTGAACACTGAAGCTTTCTTT.

This sequence joins TRBV4-1 and TRBJ1-6; TRBD1 matches at 10 bases. Losses at the gene ends were 0 bases for V and 9 bases for J; bases not matched to a gene: 2. This CDR3 has 15 residues. Germline CDR1 reads MGHRA; CDR2 reads YSYEKL. CDR3 DNA: TGCGCCAGCAGCCAAGAGGGGACAGGGGCTTCACCCCTCCACTTT. It specifies CASSQEGTGASPLHF.

The table lists this clone with a few counts. The chain has TRBV28 and TRBJ1-2; TRBD1 aligns across 9 bases. Germline loops: CDR1 MDHEN, CDR2 SYDVKM. This CDR3 has 13 amino acids. The ends lost 4 bases at V and 10 bases at J; junction bases unmatched: 7. The CDR3: CASSSGDRDDYTF. Written as DNA, the CDR3 is TGTGCCAGCAGTTCCGGGGACAGGGACGACTACACCTTC.

CDR3 DNA sequence: TGCGCCAGCAGCTTGCCTAGCGGGACTAGCTCCTACAATGAGCAGTTCTTC. Residues: CASSLPSGTSSYNEQFF. J is TRBJ2-1 and V is TRBV5-1, with 9 bases that match TRBD2. Germline V gene data show CDR1 as SGHRS and CDR2 as YFSETQ. This CDR3 spans 17 amino acids. The junction had 5 bases not matched to a gene; V was cut back by 1 base and J by 0 bases.

The J gene is TRBJ2-7, the V gene TRBV6-5; 7 nucleotides align to TRBD2. CDR3 size: 14 residues. The germline V gene encodes CDR1 MNHEY and CDR2 SVGAGI. Losses at the gene ends were 4 bases for V and 0 bases for J; bases not matched to a gene: 3. The CDR3 loop is CASSWGRGSYEQYV. The CDR3 DNA reads TGTGCCAGCAGTTGGGGGAGGGGCTCCTACGAGCAGTACGTC.

The V gene is TRBV6-6, the J gene TRBJ2-2; 8 bases agree with TRBD1. Germline V lookup: CDR1 MNHNY, CDR2 SVGAGI (reference sequence). V dropped 6 bases and J dropped 4; count of bases not matched to a gene: 10. This CDR3 region has 16 residues. DNA for the CDR3: TGTGCCAGCAGGCGATCAGGGGGCGTAGGCACCGGGGAGCTGTTTTTT. Protein sequence: CASRRSGGVGTGELFF.

The V and J genes are TRBV7-2 and TRBJ2-5; 8 positions agree with TRBD2. V was pared by 1 base and J by 5 bases, with 12 bases of the junction left unmatched. Germline CDR1 and CDR2: SGHTA and FQGNSA. The CDR3 has 17 residues. The DNA of the CDR3 is TGTGCCAGCAGCTTAGAGGCTAGCGGGTCATCGGGTGAGACCCAGTACTTC. Translating gives CASSLEASGSSGETQYF.

The V call is TRBV7-3, the J call TRBJ2-2; 7 nucleotides align to TRBD1. This CDR3 spans 14 amino acids. After removal of 2 bases from V and 7 bases from J, the junction contained 4 bases not matched to a gene. The V gene's germline CDR1 is SGHTA and CDR2 FQGTGA. The CDR3 region is CASSLWQGDGELFF. In nucleotides, the CDR3 is TGTGCCAGCAGCTTATGGCAGGGGGACGGGGAGCTGTTTTTT. Full variable domain (missing parts from reference TRBV7-3 and TRBJ2-2): GAGVSQTPSNKVTEKGKYVELRCDPISGHTALYWYRQSLGQGPEFLIYFQGTGAADDSGLPNDRFFAVRPEGSVSTLKIQRTERGDSAVYLCASSLWQGDGELFFGEGSRLTVL.